The clone carrying this T cell receptor beta chain was seen only a few times. The source of the sample is a study of blood T cell repertoires in COVID-19. This CDR3 region has 16 residues. CDR1 and CDR2 (germline): LGHNA, YNFKEQ. Germline trimming cut 4 bases from V and 6 bases from J; bases unmatched to any gene: 11. In the original analysis: Estimates of nucleated cell counts were drawn from the amplification of reference gene primers. Repertoires were generated with immunoSEQ multiplex PCR, while TCRdb's copy carries only in-frame clones and drops some. V and J calls and clone size come straight from that table; D and trimming were deduced from the DNA. This sample has fewer than 65,000 clones, with 85% to 95% found just once.

The receptor comes from a man in his fifties with acute or convalescent COVID-19. Material for sequencing was peripheral blood. This rearrangement joins TRBV4-2 to TRBJ2-1, with TRBD2 matching 8 bases. The CDR3 sequence: CASSRTGTRSLNEQFF. The CDR3 region has the DNA TGTGCCAGCAGCCGTACCGGGACTAGGTCCCTCAATGAGCAGTTCTTC.